The 26 T cell receptor beta chains below were found in one sample sequenced in a study of cytomegalovirus exposure and HLA in healthy donors (dated by TCRdb to the late 2010s). Library construction relied on the immunoSEQ multiplex PCR assay. For the multiplex PCR, a mixture combining 60 forward primers for TCR Vbeta segments and 13 reverse primers for TCR Jbeta segments was used. In TCRdb, the immuneACCESS table is reduced to in-frame sequences with V and J assigned. These tables do not hold every clone; where another copy was compared, an unresolved V gene accounts for under half, and the others remain unexplained. The sample data list about 200,000 clones, and 60% to 80% of these were observed just once. Together, the top ten hold 1.5% to 2% of the sample. What was sequenced was PBMCs. These TCRs come from a man between 18 and 35 years old in good health and CMV-seronegative.

The V gene is TRBV7-6, the J gene TRBJ1-1; TRBD1 might be the D (5 bases). CDR3 length: 14 residues. The V and J ends lost 1 base and 3 bases respectively, with 9 bases between them. Germline loops: CDR1 SGHVS, CDR2 FNYEAQ. The CDR3: CASSLEGFDTEAFF. The CDR3, as DNA: TGTGCCAGCAGCTTAGAGGGGTTCGACACTGAAGCTTTCTTT.

The genes are TRBV25-1 and TRBJ1-5; 7 positions match TRBD1. The CDR3 loop spans 14 amino acids. Per germline, CDR1 MGHDK and CDR2 SYGVNS. V gave up 2 bases and J gave up 7 bases; unmatched junction bases: 5. CDR3: CASSEGQGVQPQHF. As DNA, the CDR3 is TGTGCCAGCAGTGAAGGCCAGGGGGTCCAGCCCCAGCATTTT.

The rearrangement uses TRBV28 and TRBJ1-2; 10 bases agree with TRBD1. CDR1 MDHEN and CDR2 SYDVKM come from the germline V gene. V trimming: 4 bases; J trimming: 8 bases; junction bases outside the gene matches: 7. The CDR3 totals 14 residues. For the CDR3, the DNA is TGTGCCAGCAGTTCTGGGACAGGGGTGGGCGGCTACACCTTC. It translates to CASSSGTGVGGYTF.

The V and J genes are TRBV5-1 and TRBJ1-1; D unclear. V was trimmed by 5 bases and J by 1 base, leaving 9 bases between them. The CDR3 is made up of 13 amino acids. Germline CDR1 reads SGHRS; CDR2 reads YFSETQ. The CDR3 protein is CASSPEGNTEAFF. The CDR3 DNA reads TGCGCCAGCAGTCCCGAGGGGAACACTGAAGCTTTCTTT.

The chain carries TRBV6-5 and TRBJ1-5; TRBD1 is a possible D gene (6 bases). Trimming took off 4 bases at V and 5 bases at J, with 18 bases between the two ends. CDR3 length equals 16 residues. From germline, CDR1 is MNHEY and CDR2 SVGAGI. This CDR3 is CASSSTIPQGYQPQHF. The CDR3 bases are TGTGCCAGCAGTTCCACTATCCCACAGGGTTATCAGCCCCAGCATTTT.

This chain joins TRBV7-6 and TRBJ2-7, with D possibly matching TRBD2 (7 bases). The germline V gene encodes CDR1 SGHVS and CDR2 FNYEAQ. This CDR3 spans 15 amino acids. Trimming removed 7 bases from V and 3 bases from J, with 19 bases in between. The CDR3 is CASTLLRGPIYEQYF. CDR3 DNA: TGTGCCAGCACCCTCTTGCGGGGGCCTATCTACGAGCAGTACTTC. Full variable domain (outside the CDR3, taken from reference TRBV7-6 and TRBJ2-7): GAGVSQSPRYKVTKRGQDVALRCDPISGHVSLYWYRQALGQGPEFLTYFNYEAQQDKSGLPNDRFSAERPEGSISTLTIQRTEQRDSAMYRCASTLLRGPIYEQYFGPGTRLTVT.

The chain uses TRBV18 and TRBJ1-1; 8 nucleotides match TRBD1. After removal of 4 bases from V and 3 bases from J, the junction contained 7 bases not matched to a gene. This CDR3 is 15 amino acids long. The germline V gene encodes CDR1 KGHSH and CDR2 LQKENI. CDR3 sequence reads: CASSLNPGQDTEAFF. In nucleotides, the CDR3 is TGTGCCAGCTCACTGAACCCGGGACAGGACACTGAAGCTTTCTTT.

The gene calls are TRBV30 and TRBJ1-1; D remains unclear. The CDR3 extends over 13 amino acids. The V gene lost 2 bases and the J gene lost 1 base, with 8 bases spanning the gap. The germline V gene encodes CDR1 GTSNPN and CDR2 SVGIG (reference sequence). The CDR3 is CAWSRSGNTEAFF. In DNA form, the CDR3 reads TGTGCCTGGAGTCGATCAGGGAACACTGAAGCTTTCTTT.

The rearrangement joins TRBV28 to TRBJ2-3, with a possible D match to TRBD1 (5 bases). The CDR3 has 16 amino acids. Trimming left V 5 bases short and J 3 bases short, with 18 bases between. Germline V gene data show CDR1 as MDHEN and CDR2 as SYDVKM. CDR3 bases: TGTGCCAGCAGTACGACCCGAACAGGCCTTACAGATACGCAGTATTTT. This gives the protein CASSTTRTGLTDTQYF.

The chain uses TRBV6-6 and TRBJ2-3; TRBD1 matches at 10 bases. This CDR3 has 15 residues. The trim removed 7 bases at V and 0 bases at J, leaving 4 bases unmatched. The germline gives CDR1 MNHNY, CDR2 SVGAGI (reference sequence). The CDR3 protein is CASTQTGGSTDTQYF. The DNA for the CDR3 is TGTGCCAGCACCCAGACAGGGGGCAGCACAGATACGCAGTATTTT.

This sequence joins TRBV5-6 and TRBJ2-2; 7 bases agree with TRBD2. Germline values: CDR1 SGHDT, CDR2 YYEEEE. Trimming removed 0 bases from V and 6 bases from J; junction bases left unmatched: 8. There are 16 residues in the CDR3. The CDR3 bases are TGTGCCAGCAGCTTGGTCAGCGGGACGCTGGCCGGGGAGCTGTTTTTT. Residues: CASSLVSGTLAGELFF. The variable domain in full, with the rest retrieved from reference TRBV5-6 and TRBJ2-2, is DAGVTQSPTHLIKTRGQQVTLRCSPKSGHDTVSWYQQALGQGPQFIFQYYEEEERQRGNFPDRFSGHQFPNYSSELNVNALLLGDSALYLCASSLVSGTLAGELFFGEGSRLTVL.

This clone was counted only a few times. The chain is built from TRBV5-8 and TRBJ2-2; D unresolved. V lost 0 bases and J 3 bases, leaving 9 bases between the germline ends. Germline CDR1 SGHTS, CDR2 YDEGEE. The CDR3 loop spans 15 amino acids. Here the CDR3 reads CASSLAMTYTGELFF. The CDR3 DNA reads TGTGCCAGCAGCTTGGCCATGACATACACCGGGGAGCTGTTTTTT.

The chain carries TRBV6-6 and TRBJ2-3; D not certain. Germline-derived CDR1 and CDR2 are MNHNY and SVGAGI (reference sequence). The CDR3 sequence is 15 residues long. The V gene lost 8 bases and the J gene lost 1 base, with 16 bases spanning the gap. CDR3 nucleotide sequence: TGTGCCAGCGACTCTCCCCAGCGAGGCACAGATACGCAGTATTTT. Its protein is CASDSPQRGTDTQYF.

This clone was recorded only once. This chain uses TRBV9 with TRBJ1-2; unclear D gene. Per germline, CDR1 SGDLS and CDR2 YYNGEE. This CDR3 has 17 residues. V was pared by 0 bases and J by 6 bases, with 21 bases between. The CDR3, as DNA: TGTGCCAGCAGCGTAGGTATAGGAGGGTTTGAATATCATGGCTACACCTTC. It encodes CASSVGIGGFEYHGYTF. The entire variable domain, with the rest obtained from reference TRBV9 and TRBJ1-2, is as follows: DSGVTQTPKHLITATGQRVTLRCSPRSGDLSVYWYQQSLDQGLQFLIQYYNGEERAKGNILERFSAQQFPDLHSELNLSSLELGDSALYFCASSVGIGGFEYHGYTFGSGTRLTVV.

J is TRBJ1-1 and V is TRBV5-6; tentative D call: TRBD1 (6 bases). The CDR3 loop spans 15 amino acids. The V gene's germline CDR1 is SGHDT and CDR2 YYEEEE. With 1 base removed from V and 4 bases from J, the gap between germline ends came to 14 bases. Here the CDR3 DNA reads TGTGCCAGCAGCTTGTGGCCAGGGGTGGTCACTGAAGCTTTCTTT. Amino acid sequence: CASSLWPGVVTEAFF.

The V and J genes are TRBV11-2 and TRBJ1-1; the D is unclear. V lost 1 base and J 5 bases, leaving 8 bases between the germline ends. CDR3 length: 13 amino acids. Germline V CDR1 and CDR2: SGHAT, FQNNGV. CDR3 nucleotide sequence: TGTGCCAGCAGCTTAGGACTGAGGACTGAAGCTTTCTTT. Protein product: CASSLGLRTEAFF.

This clone is a singleton in its sample. The rearrangement uses TRBV7-9 and TRBJ2-5, with D perhaps TRBD1 (6 bases). This CDR3 has 14 amino acids. Trimming pared 6 bases from V and 3 bases from J, leaving 14 bases between. CDR1 SEHNR and CDR2 FQNEAQ come from the germline V gene (reference sequence). CDR3 nucleotide sequence: TGTGCCAGCAGGGGGACAATTGGGGAAGAGACCCAGTACTTC. It codes for CASRGTIGEETQYF. Together with reference TRBV7-9 and TRBJ2-5, the CDR3 gives the full variable domain: DTGVSQNPRHKITKRGQNVTFRCDPISEHNRLYWYRQTLGQGPEFLTYFQNEAQLEKSRLLSDRFSAERPKGSFSTLEIQRTEQGDSAMYLCASRGTIGEETQYFGPGTRLLVL.

The rearrangement uses TRBV21-1 and TRBJ1-4; TRBD1, the table's D call, was not compared with the DNA. TRBV21-1 counts as a pseudogene. This CDR3 is 17 amino acids long. The CDR3 loop is CASSNMDVGQGGEKLFF. Written as DNA, the CDR3 is TGTGCCAGCAGCAATATGGATGTGGGACAGGGGGGCGAAAAACTGTTTTTT.

The V and J genes are TRBV11-2 and TRBJ2-3, with 11 nucleotides matching TRBD2. This CDR3 comprises 18 residues. Germline values: CDR1 SGHAT, CDR2 FQNNGV. V gave up 4 bases and J gave up 6 bases; unmatched junction bases: 15. The CDR3 reads CASSSDWALAGGSDTQYF. As DNA, the CDR3 is TGTGCCAGCAGCTCCGATTGGGCGCTAGCGGGGGGCTCGGATACGCAGTATTTT.

The gene calls are TRBV18 and TRBJ2-1; 10 nucleotides agree with TRBD2. J gave up 7 bases and V 1 base, and 7 bases lay outside the gene matches. CDR1 is KGHSH and CDR2 is LQKENI in the germline V gene. CDR3 size: 16 residues. CDR3 sequence reads: CASSPQERGGRNEQFF. The CDR3 nucleotides read TGTGCCAGCTCACCACAAGAGCGGGGGGGGAGGAATGAGCAGTTCTTC.

This CDR3 is CASSLTGTGDAAFF. CDR3 sequence (DNA): TGTGCCAGCAGCTTAACCGGGACAGGGGACGCAGCTTTCTTT. The V call is TRBV7-3, the J call TRBJ1-1, with 10 nucleotides matching TRBD1. The CDR3 length is 14 residues. V shed 0 bases and J 10 bases; nucleotides not matched to a gene: 5. Germline CDR1 is SGHTA and CDR2 is FQGTGA.

V usage is TRBV20-1 and J usage is TRBJ2-1, with unresolved D. Trimming removed 6 bases at V and 4 bases at J, with 4 bases between. Germline V gene lookup returns CDR1 DFQATT and CDR2 SNEGSKA (reference sequence). The CDR3 is 10 amino acids. The chain's CDR3 is CSAEYNEQFF. DNA for the CDR3: TGCAGTGCGGAGTACAATGAGCAGTTCTTC.

The chain links TRBV7-2 to TRBJ2-5, with 11 bases lining up with TRBD2. CDR3 length: 15 residues. Germline CDR1 and CDR2: SGHTA and FQGNSA. J gave up 5 bases and V 6 bases, and 8 bases lay outside the gene matches. CDR3 bases: TGTGCCAGCAGTCAACTAGCGGGAGTTCGTGAGACCCAGTACTTC. Its translation is CASSQLAGVRETQYF. The variable domain in full, with the rest retrieved from reference TRBV7-2 and TRBJ2-5, is GAGVSQSPSNKVTEKGKDVELRCDPISGHTALYWYRQSLGQGLEFLIYFQGNSAPDKSGLPSDRFSAERTGGSVSTLTIQRTQQEDSAVYLCASSQLAGVRETQYFGPGTRLLVL.

This clone was counted a few times. This chain connects TRBV5-1 to TRBJ2-7, with 12 bases lining up with TRBD2. The CDR3 is 19 residues long. From germline, CDR1 is SGHRS and CDR2 YFSETQ. V gave up 3 bases and J gave up 0 bases; unmatched junction bases: 13. The CDR3 nucleotides read TGCGCCAGCAGCTCAGCCCCCCTCCCGACTAGCGGGGGCTCCTACGAGCAGTACTTC. Translation: CASSSAPLPTSGGSYEQYF.

The chain is built from TRBV29-1 and TRBJ2-3; D is ambiguous. The germline V and J ends were trimmed by 7 bases and 5 bases, with 13 bases remaining between them. The CDR3 totals 12 residues. The germline V gene has CDR1 SQVTM and CDR2 ANQGSEA. Here the CDR3 reads CSERLEVDTQYF. The CDR3 region has the DNA TGCAGCGAACGGTTAGAGGTAGATACGCAGTATTTT.

The V call is TRBV7-6, the J call TRBJ2-5, with D possibly matching TRBD1 (5 bases). CDR3 length equals 15 residues. Trimming took 4 bases from V and 4 from J, leaving 16 bases between them. CDR1 is SGHVS, CDR2 FNYEAQ, per germline. CDR3: CASSSANQGGETQYF. CDR3 coding DNA: TGTGCCAGCAGCTCGGCCAACCAGGGCGGAGAGACCCAGTACTTC.